Here is one TCR beta chain with its context. Sorted populations were all over 98% pure. The entry originates in a study of beta chain features in type 1 diabetes. Expressed TCRB transcripts were sequenced, since all the RNA that had been isolated was reverse transcribed. Produced via immunoSEQ multiplex PCR; TCRdb's table is partial and in-frame only. The profile shows roughly 250,000 clones, about 71% of them singletons. After removal of 1 base from V and 15 bases from J, the junction contained 6 bases not matched to a gene. From germline, CDR1 is SGHTA and CDR2 FQGNSA. This CDR3 spans 12 amino acids.

The specimen was naive CD4+ T cells from blood. The receptor was derived from a man aged 25 to 40 in good health. This rearrangement joins TRBV7-2 to TRBJ2-1; the match to TRBD2 covers 7 bases. The CDR3 bases are TGTGCCAGCAGCTTAGTCACGGGGGGAATGTTCTTC. It codes for CASSLVTGGMFF.